These T cell receptor beta chains were read from a single sample in a study of T cell changes during pregnancy in multiple sclerosis. Data came from immunoSEQ multiplex PCR; TCRdb stores just in-frame clones and leaves some out. The data show 55,000 to 80,000 clones, roughly 94% seen once. The source was peripheral blood, collected in the third trimester of pregnancy. Source of these receptors: a female donor with multiple sclerosis, enrolled in a pregnancy study. CDR3s include the opening cysteine and the closing phenylalanine or tryptophan. A D gene is named only where the DNA matches it firmly. Not every row has a clone size; where given, it reads once, few, many or a size class.

clone_size: once; j_call: TRBJ2-7; cdr3_length: 15; v_call: TRBV6-5; d_call: .; cdr3_nt: TGTGCCAGCAGTTACGTTGGGTCAGGGGCCTACGAGCAGTACTTC; cdr3_aa: CASSYVGSGAYEQYF
clone_size: once; j_call: TRBJ2-2; cdr3_length: 16; v_call: TRBV7-9; d_call: TRBD2; cdr3_nt: TGTGCCAGCAGCCCCCGACTAGCCGCGAACACCGGGGAGCTGTTTTTT; cdr3_aa: CASSPRLAANTGELFF
clone_size: .; j_call: TRBJ1-2; cdr3_length: 11; v_call: TRBV29-1; d_call: .; cdr3_nt: TGCAGCACCGGAGGGCTCTATGGCTACACCTTC; cdr3_aa: CSTGGLYGYTF
clone_size: once; j_call: TRBJ1-1; cdr3_length: 16; v_call: TRBV25-1; d_call: .; cdr3_nt: TGTGCCAGCAGTGACCCCCGGACGGGAGGAAAAGCTGAAGCTTTCTTT; cdr3_aa: CASSDPRTGGKAEAFF
clone_size: .; j_call: TRBJ1-1; cdr3_length: 12; v_call: TRBV9; d_call: .; cdr3_nt: TGTGCCAGCAGCCCGCCCACTGTGGAAGCTTTCTTT; cdr3_aa: CASSPPTVEAFF
clone_size: .; j_call: TRBJ2-1; cdr3_length: 18; v_call: TRBV9; d_call: TRBD2; cdr3_nt: TGTGCCAGCAGCGTAGCCCCTTCTCTAGCGGGGGGGCTTAATGAGCAGTTCTTC; cdr3_aa: CASSVAPSLAGGLNEQFF
clone_size: .; j_call: TRBJ1-1; cdr3_length: 18; v_call: TRBV5-1; d_call: TRBD1; cdr3_nt: TGCGCCAGCAGCTTGACCTGGACAGGGGGCGATAGTTTGACTGAAGCTTTCTTT; cdr3_aa: CASSLTWTGGDSLTEAFF
clone_size: .; j_call: TRBJ2-2; cdr3_length: 15; v_call: TRBV19; d_call: TRBD1; cdr3_nt: TGTGCCAGTAGAGGACAGGGACCGAACACCGGGGAGCTGTTTTTT; cdr3_aa: CASRGQGPNTGELFF
clone_size: .; j_call: TRBJ1-3; cdr3_length: 14; v_call: TRBV11-2; d_call: TRBD1; cdr3_nt: TGTGCCAGCAGCCGGGACAGGGTGAGAGACACCATATATTTT; cdr3_aa: CASSRDRVRDTIYF
clone_size: .; j_call: TRBJ1-5; cdr3_length: 13; v_call: TRBV6-5; d_call: .; cdr3_nt: TGTGCCAGCGGGGGAGGCTACAATCAGCCCCAGCATTTT; cdr3_aa: CASGGGYNQPQHF
clone_size: .; j_call: TRBJ1-2; cdr3_length: 15; v_call: TRBV18; d_call: TRBD1; cdr3_nt: TGTGCCAGCTCAGAGACAGGGGGCGAGTCCTATGGCTACACCTTC; cdr3_aa: CASSETGGESYGYTF
clone_size: .; j_call: TRBJ1-2; cdr3_length: 14; v_call: TRBV7-2; d_call: .; cdr3_nt: TGTGCCAGCACTATGCGAACAGGCCTCTATGGCTACACCTTC; cdr3_aa: CASTMRTGLYGYTF
clone_size: once; j_call: TRBJ2-3; cdr3_length: 15; v_call: TRBV6-1; d_call: .; cdr3_nt: TGTGCCAGCAGTGAATGGGAACAGGGATCAGATACGCAGTATTTT; cdr3_aa: CASSEWEQGSDTQYF
clone_size: .; j_call: TRBJ1-2; cdr3_length: 14; v_call: TRBV5-4; d_call: .; cdr3_nt: TGTGCCAGCAGCTCCGAATCCACAGGGACAGGCTACACCTTC; cdr3_aa: CASSSESTGTGYTF
clone_size: .; j_call: TRBJ2-5; cdr3_length: 14; v_call: TRBV27; d_call: .; cdr3_nt: TGTGCCAGCAGTCCCGGGAGATTTCCAGAGACCCAGTACTTC; cdr3_aa: CASSPGRFPETQYF
clone_size: .; j_call: TRBJ1-2; cdr3_length: 13; v_call: TRBV9; d_call: .; cdr3_nt: TGTGCCAGCAGCGTAGCAGGGGTCTATGGCTACACCTTC; cdr3_aa: CASSVAGVYGYTF
clone_size: .; j_call: TRBJ2-7; cdr3_length: 13; v_call: TRBV6-5; d_call: TRBD1; cdr3_nt: TGTGCCAGCAGGACCGGGACAGGATACGAGCAGTACTTC; cdr3_aa: CASRTGTGYEQYF
clone_size: .; j_call: TRBJ1-5; cdr3_length: 13; v_call: TRBV7-2; d_call: .; cdr3_nt: TGTGCCAGCAGCTTAGAGCCGGTTCAGCCCCAGCATTTT; cdr3_aa: CASSLEPVQPQHF
clone_size: .; j_call: TRBJ2-3; cdr3_length: 16; v_call: TRBV9; d_call: .; cdr3_nt: TGTGCCAGCAGCGTAGGGCTAGCGCCAAACACAGATACGCAGTATTTT; cdr3_aa: CASSVGLAPNTDTQYF
clone_size: .; j_call: TRBJ2-7; cdr3_length: 14; v_call: TRBV5-6; d_call: .; cdr3_nt: TGTGCCAGCAGCTTCTCTTCAGGGTCGGCCGAGCAGTACTTC; cdr3_aa: CASSFSSGSAEQYF
clone_size: .; j_call: TRBJ2-7; cdr3_length: 13; v_call: TRBV6-5; d_call: .; cdr3_nt: TGTGCCACCTCAGACAGGCCAGCCTACGAGCAGTACTTC; cdr3_aa: CATSDRPAYEQYF
clone_size: .; j_call: TRBJ2-5; cdr3_length: 15; v_call: TRBV7-7; d_call: TRBD1; cdr3_nt: TGTGCCAGCAGCTCGCCGGGACAGGGGGTTGAGACCCAGTACTTC; cdr3_aa: CASSSPGQGVETQYF
clone_size: .; j_call: TRBJ2-6; cdr3_length: 18; v_call: TRBV7-9; d_call: .; cdr3_nt: TGTGCCAGCAGCTCGGCCCTGGGGCGGCTCTCTGGGGCCAACGTCCTGACTTTC; cdr3_aa: CASSSALGRLSGANVLTF
clone_size: .; j_call: TRBJ2-4; cdr3_length: 14; v_call: TRBV14; d_call: .; cdr3_nt: TGTGCCAGCAGCCAGGCAGGGGGGATGAACATTCAGTACTTC; cdr3_aa: CASSQAGGMNIQYF
clone_size: .; j_call: TRBJ1-2; cdr3_length: 13; v_call: TRBV7-2; d_call: .; cdr3_nt: TGTGCCAGCAGCTCAGGACTGATCTATGGCTACACCTTC; cdr3_aa: CASSSGLIYGYTF
clone_size: .; j_call: TRBJ1-2; cdr3_length: 13; v_call: TRBV6-5; d_call: .; cdr3_nt: TGTGCCAGCAGTTACTCCCCCCTCTATGGCTACACCTTC; cdr3_aa: CASSYSPLYGYTF
clone_size: .; j_call: TRBJ1-5; cdr3_length: 16; v_call: TRBV2; d_call: .; cdr3_nt: TGTGCCAGCAGTGAAGCGCTTGGCGGGGGCACTGAGCCCCAGCATTTT; cdr3_aa: CASSEALGGGTEPQHF
clone_size: .; j_call: TRBJ1-2; cdr3_length: 15; v_call: TRBV7-2; d_call: TRBD1; cdr3_nt: TGTGCCAGCAGCTTAAGGACAGGGGCCGTCTATGGCTACACCTTC; cdr3_aa: CASSLRTGAVYGYTF
clone_size: .; j_call: TRBJ2-1; cdr3_length: 16; v_call: TRBV18; d_call: TRBD2; cdr3_nt: TGTGCCAGCTCACCCCTACATCTAGCGGGGGGAAATGAGCAGTTCTTC; cdr3_aa: CASSPLHLAGGNEQFF
clone_size: .; j_call: TRBJ1-5; cdr3_length: 15; v_call: TRBV6-5; d_call: .; cdr3_nt: TGTGCCAGCAGCCCGACAGGTTATAGCAATCAGCCCCAGCATTTT; cdr3_aa: CASSPTGYSNQPQHF
clone_size: .; j_call: TRBJ1-4; cdr3_length: 14; v_call: TRBV9; d_call: .; cdr3_nt: TGTGCCAGCAGCGTAGTCGGACAGATTGAAAAACTGTTTTTT; cdr3_aa: CASSVVGQIEKLFF
clone_size: .; j_call: TRBJ1-1; cdr3_length: 17; v_call: TRBV6-7; d_call: TRBD1; cdr3_nt: TGTGCCAGCAGTTACTCAGACAGGGAGACGGAGGACACTGAAGCTTTCTTT; cdr3_aa: CASSYSDRETEDTEAFF
clone_size: .; j_call: TRBJ1-3; cdr3_length: 13; v_call: TRBV9; d_call: .; cdr3_nt: TGTGCCAGCAGCGTAGAAACAGGAAACACCATATATTTT; cdr3_aa: CASSVETGNTIYF
clone_size: .; j_call: TRBJ1-1; cdr3_length: 11; v_call: TRBV6-5; d_call: .; cdr3_nt: TGTGCCAGCGCTGGGGGGAGTGAAGCTTTCTTT; cdr3_aa: CASAGGSEAFF
clone_size: .; j_call: TRBJ1-3; cdr3_length: 14; v_call: TRBV19; d_call: .; cdr3_nt: TGTGCCAGTAGGCAGGGGCACGCTGGAAACACCATATATTTT; cdr3_aa: CASRQGHAGNTIYF
clone_size: few; j_call: TRBJ2-3; cdr3_length: 15; v_call: TRBV6-4; d_call: TRBD2; cdr3_nt: TGTGCCAGCAGTGACTCGATGGGAGGGGCAGATACGCAGTATTTT; cdr3_aa: CASSDSMGGADTQYF
clone_size: .; j_call: TRBJ2-6; cdr3_length: 16; v_call: TRBV11-2; d_call: TRBD1; cdr3_nt: TGTGCCAGCAGCTCCTTACAGGGGCTCGGGGCCAACGTCCTGACTTTC; cdr3_aa: CASSSLQGLGANVLTF
clone_size: once; j_call: TRBJ2-7; cdr3_length: 16; v_call: TRBV5-4; d_call: .; cdr3_nt: TGTGCCAGCAGCTTGCCGGGGGACAGCCTCACCTACGAGCAGTACTTC; cdr3_aa: CASSLPGDSLTYEQYF
clone_size: .; j_call: TRBJ2-5; cdr3_length: 16; v_call: TRBV2; d_call: .; cdr3_nt: TGTGCCAGCCGTGCCAGGGCCAGCTTTAATAGCGAGACCCAGTACTTC; cdr3_aa: CASRARASFNSETQYF
clone_size: .; j_call: TRBJ1-2; cdr3_length: 16; v_call: TRBV6-6; d_call: TRBD1; cdr3_nt: TGTGCCAGCCAAGGGGCCCAGAGGGGGCAACACTATGGCTACACCTTC; cdr3_aa: CASQGAQRGQHYGYTF
clone_size: .; j_call: TRBJ2-1; cdr3_length: 16; v_call: TRBV9; d_call: TRBD2; cdr3_nt: TGTGCCAGCAGCGCAACCGGGACTAGCGGTTACAATGAGCAGTTCTTC; cdr3_aa: CASSATGTSGYNEQFF
clone_size: .; j_call: TRBJ1-4; cdr3_length: 12; v_call: TRBV10-3; d_call: .; cdr3_nt: TGTGCCATCGCGGCTGCGGGGGAAAAACTGTTTTTT; cdr3_aa: CAIAAAGEKLFF
clone_size: .; j_call: TRBJ1-2; cdr3_length: 14; v_call: TRBV4-1; d_call: .; cdr3_nt: TGCGCCAGCAGCCAAGCGACAACTAACTATGGCTACACCTTC; cdr3_aa: CASSQATTNYGYTF
clone_size: .; j_call: TRBJ2-5; cdr3_length: 12; v_call: TRBV7-2; d_call: .; cdr3_nt: TGTGCCAGCAGCTCGTCCGGGCGGGACCAGTACTTC; cdr3_aa: CASSSSGRDQYF
clone_size: .; j_call: TRBJ2-5; cdr3_length: 12; v_call: TRBV5-6; d_call: .; cdr3_nt: TGTGCCAGCAGCTCACATCGGAGGACCCAGTACTTC; cdr3_aa: CASSSHRRTQYF